The source of this TCR beta chain is a study of OX40 agonist ivuxolimab in advanced cancers. Study as a whole: While on treatment, patients had intravenous ivuxolimab at 0.01 to 10 mg/kg every 2 weeks. Enrollees could have had prior anti-PD-1, anti-PD-L1 or anti-CTLA-4 therapy, which 30% to 50% had received.

CDR3 length: 15 residues. The germline V gene has CDR1 MNHEY and CDR2 SVGAGI. Trimming pared 10 bases from V and 2 bases from J, leaving 21 bases between. This table comes from immunoSEQ multiplex PCR, and its TCRdb copy is limited to in-frame clones, with some not included. The repertoire holds 30,000 to 45,000 clones, with around 89% as singletons. Points on this clone: What it recognizes is unknown.

Notes on the study in general: Researchers did not establish what antigens the expanded peripheral T cells target. By week 6 at 0.1 to 3.0 mg/kg, blood CD4+ and CD8+ T cells had expanded clonally.

The source was CD4+ or CD8+ T cells sorted from blood, collected in a trial of the OX40 agonist ivuxolimab. The clonotype comes from an adult with an advanced solid tumor such as melanoma, head and neck, liver or kidney cancer. V usage is TRBV6-5 and J usage is TRBJ2-7, with D perhaps matching TRBD2 (5 bases). CDR3 sequence: CATRSGSGTTYEQYF. DNA of the CDR3: TGTGCCACCCGGAGCGGTTCAGGAACTACCTACGAGCAGTACTTC.